The text below deals with one TCR beta chain. This specimen belongs to a study of cytomegalovirus exposure and HLA in healthy donors. 13 Jbeta primers and 60 Vbeta primers were used for the PCR. TCRdb's table, derived via immunoSEQ multiplex PCR, lists solely in-frame clones and lacks some. The repertoire holds about 190,000 clones, with more than 75% as singletons. The CDR3 is made up of 16 amino acids. V was pared by 6 bases and J by 3 bases, with 8 bases of the junction left unmatched. Germline V gene sequence: CDR1 MNHEY, CDR2 SMNVEV (reference sequence). The sequenced sample consisted of PBMCs. This clonotype was obtained from a woman aged 18-29 years in good health and CMV-seronegative. The genes are TRBV27 and TRBJ2-2, with 9 bases that match TRBD1. CDR3 DNA sequence: TGTGCCAGCAGCCCAGGGACAGGGTATTACACCGGGGAGCTGTTTTTT. This encodes CASSPGTGYYTGELFF.